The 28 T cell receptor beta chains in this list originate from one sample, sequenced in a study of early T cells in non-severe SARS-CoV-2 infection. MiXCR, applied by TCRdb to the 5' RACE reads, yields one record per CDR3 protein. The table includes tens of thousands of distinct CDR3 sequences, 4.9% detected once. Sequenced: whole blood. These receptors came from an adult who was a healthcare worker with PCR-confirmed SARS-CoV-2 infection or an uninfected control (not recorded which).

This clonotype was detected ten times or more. DNA for the CDR3: TGTGCCAGCAGCCTCAGTCAAGGAGACGATACGCAGTATTTT. Translated, it gives CASSLSQGDDTQYF. The V call is TRBV7-3, the J call TRBJ2-3; D not resolved. The CDR3 consists of 14 residues. The germline gives CDR1 SGHTA, CDR2 FQGTGA. Trimming cost V 5 bases and J 6 bases, with 15 bases left between them.

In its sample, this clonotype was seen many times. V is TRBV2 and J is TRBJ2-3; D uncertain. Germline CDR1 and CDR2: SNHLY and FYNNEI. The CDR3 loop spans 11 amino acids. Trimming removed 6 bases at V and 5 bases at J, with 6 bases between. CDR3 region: CASSRVDTQYF. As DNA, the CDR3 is TGTGCCAGCAGCCGCGTAGATACGCAGTATTTT.

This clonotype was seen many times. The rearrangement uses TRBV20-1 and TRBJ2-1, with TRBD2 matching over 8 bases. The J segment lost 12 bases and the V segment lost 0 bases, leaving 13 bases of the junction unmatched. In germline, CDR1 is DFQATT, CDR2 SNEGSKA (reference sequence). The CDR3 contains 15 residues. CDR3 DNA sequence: TGCAGTGCTAGAGATCCTGGACTAGCCGGGGGCCCGCAGTTCTTC. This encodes CSARDPGLAGGPQFF.

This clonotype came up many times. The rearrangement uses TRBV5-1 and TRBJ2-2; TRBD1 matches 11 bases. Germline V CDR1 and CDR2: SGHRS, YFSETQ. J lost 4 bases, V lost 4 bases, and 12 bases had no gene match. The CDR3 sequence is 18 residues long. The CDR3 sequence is CASSAGEPGQGVTGELFF. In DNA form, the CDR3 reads TGCGCCAGCAGCGCGGGGGAACCGGGACAGGGGGTCACCGGGGAGCTGTTTTTT. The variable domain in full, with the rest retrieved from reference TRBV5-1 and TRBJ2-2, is KAGVTQTPRYLIKTRGQQVTLSCSPISGHRSVSWYQQTPGQGLQFLFEYFSETQRNKGNFPGRFSGRQFSNSRSEMNVSTLELGDSALYLCASSAGEPGQGVTGELFFGEGSRLTVL.

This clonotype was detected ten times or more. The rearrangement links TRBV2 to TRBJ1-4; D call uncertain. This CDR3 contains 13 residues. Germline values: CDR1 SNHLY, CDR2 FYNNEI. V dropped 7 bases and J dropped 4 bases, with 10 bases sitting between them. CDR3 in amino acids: CASNAGLNEKLFF. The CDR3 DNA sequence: TGTGCCAGCAACGCGGGCCTTAATGAAAAACTGTTTTTT.

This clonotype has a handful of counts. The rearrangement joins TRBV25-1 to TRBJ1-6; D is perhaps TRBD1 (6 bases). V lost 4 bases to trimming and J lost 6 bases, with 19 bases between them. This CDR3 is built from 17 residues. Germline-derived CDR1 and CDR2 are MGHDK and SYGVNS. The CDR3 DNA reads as TGTGCCAGCAGTGTATTACAGGGAAATGGAGTTAATTCACCCCTCCACTTT. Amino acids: CASSVLQGNGVNSPLHF.

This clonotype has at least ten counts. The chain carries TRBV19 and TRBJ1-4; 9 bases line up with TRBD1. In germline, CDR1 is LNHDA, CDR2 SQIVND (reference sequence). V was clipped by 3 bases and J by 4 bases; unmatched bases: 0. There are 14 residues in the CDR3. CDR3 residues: CASSMTGGNEKLFF. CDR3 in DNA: TGTGCCAGTAGTATGACAGGGGGTAATGAAAAACTGTTTTTT.

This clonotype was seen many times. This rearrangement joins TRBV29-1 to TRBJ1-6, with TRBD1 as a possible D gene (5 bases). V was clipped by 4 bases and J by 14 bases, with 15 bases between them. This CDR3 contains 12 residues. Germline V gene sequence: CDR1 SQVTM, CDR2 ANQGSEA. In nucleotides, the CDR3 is TGCAGCGTTGGTAACTCCTTGGGGGCCCTCCACTTT. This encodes CSVGNSLGALHF.

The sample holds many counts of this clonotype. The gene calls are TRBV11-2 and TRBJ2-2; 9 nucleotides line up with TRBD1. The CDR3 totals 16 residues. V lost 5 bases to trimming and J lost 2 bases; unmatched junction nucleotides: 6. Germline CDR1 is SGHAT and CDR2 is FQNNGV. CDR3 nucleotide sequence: TGTGCCAGCAGCACGCGGACAGGGGTAAACACCGGGGAGCTGTTTTTT. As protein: CASSTRTGVNTGELFF.

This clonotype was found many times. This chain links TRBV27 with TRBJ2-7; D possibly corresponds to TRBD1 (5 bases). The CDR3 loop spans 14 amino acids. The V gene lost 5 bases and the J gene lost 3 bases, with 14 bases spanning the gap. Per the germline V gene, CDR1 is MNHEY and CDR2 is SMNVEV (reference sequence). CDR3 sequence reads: CASSPDGHIYEQYF. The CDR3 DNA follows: TGTGCCAGCAGTCCCGATGGACACATCTACGAGCAGTACTTC.

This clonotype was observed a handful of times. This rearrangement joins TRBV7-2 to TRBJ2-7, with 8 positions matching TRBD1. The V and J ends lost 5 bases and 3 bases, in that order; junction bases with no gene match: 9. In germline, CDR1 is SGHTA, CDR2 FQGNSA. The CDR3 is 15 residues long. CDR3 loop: CASSVTGTGFYEQYF. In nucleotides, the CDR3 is TGTGCCAGCAGCGTCACCGGGACAGGATTCTACGAGCAGTACTTC.

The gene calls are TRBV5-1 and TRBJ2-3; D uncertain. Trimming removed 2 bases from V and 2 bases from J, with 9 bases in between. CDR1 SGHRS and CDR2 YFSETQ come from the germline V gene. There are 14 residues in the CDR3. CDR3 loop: CASSLRQNTDTQYF. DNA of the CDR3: TGCGCCAGCAGCTTAAGGCAGAACACAGATACGCAGTATTTT.

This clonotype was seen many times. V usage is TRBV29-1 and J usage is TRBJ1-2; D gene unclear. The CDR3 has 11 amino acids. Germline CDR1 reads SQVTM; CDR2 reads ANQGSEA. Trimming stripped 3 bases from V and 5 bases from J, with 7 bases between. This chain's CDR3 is CSVDDKYGYTF. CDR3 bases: TGCAGCGTTGACGATAAATATGGCTACACCTTC.

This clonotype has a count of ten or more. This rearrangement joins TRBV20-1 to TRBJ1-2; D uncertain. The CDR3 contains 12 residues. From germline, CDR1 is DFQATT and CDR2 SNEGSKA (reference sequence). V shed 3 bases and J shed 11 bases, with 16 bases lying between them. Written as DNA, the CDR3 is TGCAGTGCTAGCCCCTGGAGGTCCTCATACACCTTC. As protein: CSASPWRSSYTF.

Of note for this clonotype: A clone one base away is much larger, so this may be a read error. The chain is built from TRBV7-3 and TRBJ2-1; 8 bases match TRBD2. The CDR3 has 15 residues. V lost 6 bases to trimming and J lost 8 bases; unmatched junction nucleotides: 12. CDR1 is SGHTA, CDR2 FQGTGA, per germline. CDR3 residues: CASSSGLAQTDEQFF. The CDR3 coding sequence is TGTGCCAGCAGTTCCGGACTAGCCCAAACGGATGAGCAGTTCTTC.

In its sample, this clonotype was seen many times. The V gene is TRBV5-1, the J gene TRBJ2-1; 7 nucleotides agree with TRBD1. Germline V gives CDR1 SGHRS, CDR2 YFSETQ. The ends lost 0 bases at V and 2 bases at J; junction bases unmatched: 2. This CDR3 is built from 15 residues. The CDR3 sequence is CASSLGQGTYNEQFF. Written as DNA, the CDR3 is TGCGCCAGCAGCTTGGGACAGGGTACCTACAATGAGCAGTTCTTC.

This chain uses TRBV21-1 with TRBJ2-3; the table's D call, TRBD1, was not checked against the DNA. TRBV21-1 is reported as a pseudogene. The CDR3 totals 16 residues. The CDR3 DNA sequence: TGTGCCAGCAGTCCGACGTCTACAGGGACGCCAGATACGCAGTATTTT. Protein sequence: CASSPTSTGTPDTQYF.

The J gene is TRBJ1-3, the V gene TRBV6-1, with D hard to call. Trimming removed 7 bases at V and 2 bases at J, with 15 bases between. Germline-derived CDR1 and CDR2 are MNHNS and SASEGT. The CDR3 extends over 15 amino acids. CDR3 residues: CASTPGMTPGNTIYF. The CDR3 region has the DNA TGTGCCAGCACCCCCGGGATGACTCCTGGAAACACCATATATTTT.

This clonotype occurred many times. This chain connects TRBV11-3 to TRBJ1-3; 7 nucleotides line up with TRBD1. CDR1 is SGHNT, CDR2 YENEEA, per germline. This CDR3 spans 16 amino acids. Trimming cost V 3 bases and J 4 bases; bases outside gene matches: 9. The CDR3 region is CASSFSDRVFGNTIYF. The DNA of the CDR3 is TGTGCCAGCAGCTTTAGCGACAGGGTGTTCGGAAACACCATATATTTT.

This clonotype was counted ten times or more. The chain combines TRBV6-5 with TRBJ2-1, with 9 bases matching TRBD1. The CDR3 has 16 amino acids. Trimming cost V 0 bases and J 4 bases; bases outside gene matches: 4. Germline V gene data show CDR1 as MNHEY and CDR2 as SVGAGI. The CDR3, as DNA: TGTGCCAGCAGTTACTCGAACAGGGGGCCATACAATGAGCAGTTCTTC. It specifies CASSYSNRGPYNEQFF.

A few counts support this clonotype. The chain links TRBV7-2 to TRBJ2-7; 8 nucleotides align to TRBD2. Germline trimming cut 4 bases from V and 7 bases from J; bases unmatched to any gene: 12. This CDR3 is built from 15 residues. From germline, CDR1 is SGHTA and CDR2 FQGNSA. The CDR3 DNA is TGTGCCAGCAGCTGGGAAGCGGGGGAGTTGGGAGAGCAGTACTTC. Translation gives CASSWEAGELGEQYF. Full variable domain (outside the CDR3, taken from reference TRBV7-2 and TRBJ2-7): GAGVSQSPSNKVTEKGKDVELRCDPISGHTALYWYRQSLGQGLEFLIYFQGNSAPDKSGLPSDRFSAERTGGSVSTLTIQRTQQEDSAVYLCASSWEAGELGEQYFGPGTRLTVT.

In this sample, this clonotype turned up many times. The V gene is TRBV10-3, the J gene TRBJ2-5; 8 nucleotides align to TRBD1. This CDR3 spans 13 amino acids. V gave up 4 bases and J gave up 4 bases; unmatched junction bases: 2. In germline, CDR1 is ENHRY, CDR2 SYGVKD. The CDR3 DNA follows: TGTGCCATCAGTGCAGGGACAGGAGAGACCCAGTACTTC. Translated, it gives CAISAGTGETQYF.

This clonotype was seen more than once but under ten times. DNA for the CDR3: TGTGCCAGCAGCTTATCAGGGAATGGCTACACCTTC. Its translation is CASSLSGNGYTF. The chain links TRBV11-2 to TRBJ1-2, with D possibly being TRBD1 (5 bases). Germline-derived CDR1 and CDR2 are SGHAT and FQNNGV. The length of the CDR3 is 12 residues. Trimming pared 2 bases from V and 6 bases from J, leaving 7 bases between. Full variable domain (remainder filled in from reference TRBV11-2 and TRBJ1-2): EAGVAQSPRYKIIEKRQSVAFWCNPISGHATLYWYQQILGQGPKLLIQFQNNGVVDDSQLPKDRFSAERLKGVDSTLKIQPAKLEDSAVYLCASSLSGNGYTFGSGTRLTVV.

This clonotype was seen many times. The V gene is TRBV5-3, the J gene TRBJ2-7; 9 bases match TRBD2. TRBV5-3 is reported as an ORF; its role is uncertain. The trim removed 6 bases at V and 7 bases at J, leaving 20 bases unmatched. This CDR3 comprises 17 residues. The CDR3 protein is CARTSAKPPGLAWEQYF. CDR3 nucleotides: TGTGCCAGAACCTCAGCGAAACCCCCGGGACTAGCTTGGGAGCAGTACTTC.

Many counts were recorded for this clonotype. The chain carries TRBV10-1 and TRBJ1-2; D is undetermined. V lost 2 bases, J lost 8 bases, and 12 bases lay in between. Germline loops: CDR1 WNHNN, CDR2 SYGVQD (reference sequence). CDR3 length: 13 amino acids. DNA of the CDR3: TGCGCCAGCAGTGAGGAGAAGGCGTTCGGCTACACCTTC. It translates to CASSEEKAFGYTF.

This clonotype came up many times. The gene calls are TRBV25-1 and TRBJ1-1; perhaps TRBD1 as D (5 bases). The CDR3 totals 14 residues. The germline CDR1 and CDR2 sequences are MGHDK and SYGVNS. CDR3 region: CASSRAGRSAEAFF. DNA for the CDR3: TGTGCGTCTAGTAGAGCGGGACGGAGTGCTGAAGCTTTCTTT.

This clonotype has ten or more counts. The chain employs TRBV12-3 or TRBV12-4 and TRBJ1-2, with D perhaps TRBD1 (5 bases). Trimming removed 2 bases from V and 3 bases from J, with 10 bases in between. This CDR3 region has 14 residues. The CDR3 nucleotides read TGTGCCAGCAGTTTAAAACCCAGGGACTATGGCTACACCTTC. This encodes CASSLKPRDYGYTF.

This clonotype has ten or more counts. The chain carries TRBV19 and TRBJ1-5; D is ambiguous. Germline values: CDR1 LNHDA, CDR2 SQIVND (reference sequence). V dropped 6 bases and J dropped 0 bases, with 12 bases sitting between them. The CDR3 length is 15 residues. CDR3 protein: CASSRTGYSNQPQHF. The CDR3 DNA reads TGTGCCAGTAGCAGGACGGGGTATAGCAATCAGCCCCAGCATTTT.